These 29 T cell receptor beta chains originate from one sample sequenced in a study of T-cell memory formation after mild COVID-19. TCRdb reprocessed the 5' RACE reads with MiXCR, giving one entry per CDR3 protein. The profile shows about 110,000 distinct CDR3 sequences, approximately 15% of them singletons. The sequenced sample was PBMCs or a T cell subset sorted from them (not recorded which). The receptors stem from a man younger than 35 who had mild COVID-19 (a few samples of this study predate the infection). Cell type and time point are not known.

The rearrangement joins TRBV4-2 to TRBJ2-2; 9 bases match TRBD2. Germline V gene data show CDR1 as LGHNA and CDR2 as YNFKEQ. The J segment lost 5 bases and the V segment lost 6 bases, leaving 4 bases of the junction unmatched. This CDR3 has 14 residues. CDR3: CASRGLAGTGELFF. The CDR3 DNA reads as TGTGCCAGCAGGGGGCTAGCGGGGACCGGGGAGCTGTTTTTT.

The V and J genes are TRBV10-3 and TRBJ2-7, with D perhaps TRBD2 (6 bases). V lost 0 bases, J lost 12 bases, and 15 bases lay in between. This CDR3 is 13 amino acids long. Per germline, CDR1 ENHRY and CDR2 SYGVKD. CDR3 in DNA: TGTGCCATCAGTGAGTCGGGTAGCGGCGGGGTGTACGTC. Its protein is CAISESGSGGVYV.

This clonotype was counted only a few times. The chain combines TRBV12-3 or TRBV12-4 with TRBJ1-1, with a tentative D call TRBD1 (5 bases). The CDR3 is 16 residues long. With 5 bases removed from V and 1 base from J, the gap between germline ends came to 17 bases. This chain's CDR3 is CASSQAGTSPNTEAFF. The CDR3 nucleotides are TGTGCCAGCAGTCAAGCCGGGACGAGCCCGAACACTGAAGCTTTCTTT.

In its sample, this clonotype was seen a few times. The chain joins TRBV6-2 or TRBV6-3 to TRBJ2-7; 9 nucleotides agree with TRBD1. Losses at the gene ends were 5 bases for V and 6 bases for J; bases not matched to a gene: 14. There are 16 residues in the CDR3. Germline assignment: CDR1 MNHEY and CDR2 SVGEGT. The DNA for the CDR3 is TGTGCCAGCAGTGGACGGCAAAAAGGACAGGGGCCCGAGCAGTACGTC. Protein sequence: CASSGRQKGQGPEQYV.

This clonotype has more than one count but fewer than ten. This chain uses TRBV4-1 with TRBJ1-1; 7 bases map to TRBD1. The CDR3 is made up of 16 amino acids. Trimming removed 3 bases from V and 1 base from J; junction bases left unmatched: 8. Germline V gene lookup returns CDR1 MGHRA and CDR2 YSYEKL. The CDR3 DNA reads TGCGCCAGCAGCCAGGACCTCACAGGGGAGAACACTGAAGCTTTCTTT. Amino acids: CASSQDLTGENTEAFF.

This clonotype showed up just a few times. This chain joins TRBV20-1 and TRBJ2-3, with D possibly matching TRBD2 (6 bases). This CDR3 has 15 residues. The germline V gene has CDR1 DFQATT and CDR2 SNEGSKA (reference sequence). The CDR3: CAAGTLGRWADTQYF. Written as DNA, the CDR3 is TGCGCAGCCGGGACCCTGGGGAGGTGGGCAGATACGCAGTATTTT.

This clonotype was found a few times. The germline gene is not matched at one end of the junction; a read error may be the cause. The chain links TRBV5-1 to TRBJ1-5, with D unclear. The CDR3 runs to 14 residues. Germline V gene data show CDR1 as SGHRS and CDR2 as YFSETQ. The CDR3 nucleotides are TGCGCCAGCCGCTTAGAGGGCCTTAATCAGCCCCAGCATTTT. Its translation: CASRLEGLNQPQHF.

This chain connects TRBV23-1 to TRBJ2-1; possible D gene TRBD2, 5 bases. TRBV23-1 is classed as an ORF, of uncertain function. V lost 3 bases and J 9 bases, leaving 18 bases between the germline ends. The length of the CDR3 is 15 residues. The CDR3, as DNA: TGCGCCAGCAGTCACCCCGGACTTCGTGGCGGTGAGCAGTTCTTC. Its protein is CASSHPGLRGGEQFF.

This clonotype occurred a few times. The J gene is TRBJ2-7, the V gene TRBV20-1; 8 bases agree with TRBD2. Germline CDR1 reads DFQATT; CDR2 reads SNEGSKA (reference sequence). Trimming took 2 bases from V and 0 from J; bases not matched to a gene: 3. The CDR3 consists of 14 residues. The CDR3 DNA is TGCAGTGCTAGAACCGGGACTAGCTCCTACGAGCAGTACTTC. This sequence encodes CSARTGTSSYEQYF.

Only a few counts were recorded for this clonotype. The gene calls are TRBV6-2 or TRBV6-3 and TRBJ2-7; 7 positions match TRBD1. This CDR3 is 14 amino acids long. Germline V gives CDR1 MNHEY, CDR2 SVGEGT. J gave up 0 bases and V 4 bases, and 3 bases lay outside the gene matches. CDR3 amino acids: CASSWTGPSYEQYF. CDR3 DNA sequence: TGTGCCAGCAGTTGGACAGGACCCTCCTACGAGCAGTACTTC.

This clonotype was observed many times. The V gene is TRBV4-1, the J gene TRBJ2-3, with a possible D match to TRBD1 (5 bases). Trimming cost V 8 bases and J 2 bases, with 14 bases left between them. The CDR3 covers 14 residues. The germline gives CDR1 MGHRA, CDR2 YSYEKL. The CDR3 DNA follows: TGCGCCAGCGGACCATTCAGGGACACAGATACGCAGTATTTT. It encodes CASGPFRDTDTQYF.

This clonotype has a handful of counts. The CDR3 bases are TGTGCCAGCGGCACAGGAGGACAGGGCACTGAAGCTTTCTTT. Translating gives CASGTGGQGTEAFF. V usage is TRBV7-9 and J usage is TRBJ1-1; TRBD1 matches at 8 bases. In germline, CDR1 is SEHNR, CDR2 FQNEAQ (reference sequence). The CDR3 has 14 residues. After removal of 8 bases from V and 4 bases from J, the junction contained 9 bases not matched to a gene.

The chain couples TRBV4-2 to TRBJ2-3; 10 bases agree with TRBD2. V was pared by 1 base and J by 8 bases, with 12 bases of the junction left unmatched. This CDR3 is built from 17 residues. Germline loops: CDR1 LGHNA, CDR2 YNFKEQ. The CDR3 DNA follows: TGTGCCAGCAGCCAAGGGGTGAGGCTAGCGGGGGAATTTACGCAGTATTTT. It translates to CASSQGVRLAGEFTQYF.

This chain links TRBV7-8 with TRBJ1-6; D call uncertain. Trimming pared 1 base from V and 8 bases from J, leaving 3 bases between. Germline CDR1 SGHVS, CDR2 FQNEAQ. CDR3 length equals 12 residues. CDR3 bases: TGTGCCAGCAGCTTAGACGATTCACCCCTCCACTTT. It is translated as CASSLDDSPLHF.

In this sample, this clonotype turned up a few times. The chain recombines TRBV4-3 with TRBJ2-3; a weak D match, TRBD1 (6 bases). V was cut by 0 bases and J by 2 bases, with 15 bases left in between. The CDR3 length is 17 residues. Germline CDR1 LGHNA, CDR2 YSLEER. The CDR3 spells CASSQDSSVGATDTQYF. CDR3 bases: TGCGCCAGCAGCCAAGATTCTTCCGTGGGGGCCACAGATACGCAGTATTTT.

This clonotype came up many times. The chain carries TRBV5-1 and TRBJ2-1, with TRBD2 matching over 9 bases. The CDR3 is 15 residues long. Per germline, CDR1 SGHRS and CDR2 YFSETQ. Trimming at V came to 7 bases and at J to 4 bases, leaving 9 bases not matched to a gene. CDR3: CASLPAGGLYNEQFF. CDR3 nucleotide sequence: TGCGCCAGCCTCCCAGCGGGGGGTCTATACAATGAGCAGTTCTTC.

This chain joins TRBV29-1 and TRBJ2-7, with D possibly being TRBD1 (6 bases). Trimming removed 6 bases from V and 2 bases from J, with 17 bases in between. Germline CDR1 SQVTM, CDR2 ANQGSEA. The CDR3 spans 14 residues. CDR3 in amino acids: CSVMTGRNPYEQYV. CDR3 DNA sequence: TGCAGCGTGATGACAGGCCGAAACCCCTACGAGCAGTACGTC.

A single count supports this clonotype. This rearrangement joins TRBV7-9 to TRBJ2-7; possibly TRBD2 for D (6 bases). V lost 2 bases and J lost 0, with 14 bases in between. This CDR3 region has 16 residues. Germline V gives CDR1 SEHNR, CDR2 FQNEAQ (reference sequence). CDR3 DNA: TGTGCCAGCAGCTTAATCGGGTCGGGGGACTCCTACGAGCAGTACTTC. It translates to CASSLIGSGDSYEQYF.

V and J are TRBV4-2 and TRBJ2-2, with D perhaps TRBD2 (7 bases). This CDR3 region has 15 residues. Germline CDR1 and CDR2: LGHNA and YNFKEQ. The ends were cut back, 8 bases at V and 5 bases at J, with 18 bases in the middle. The CDR3 DNA follows: TGTGCCAGCCGGGGGGCAGGACAGCTAACCGGGGAGCTGTTTTTT. It is translated as CASRGAGQLTGELFF.

This chain joins TRBV6-5 and TRBJ2-5; 9 bases align to TRBD1. From germline, CDR1 is MNHEY and CDR2 SVGAGI. The V and J ends lost 4 bases and 1 base, in that order; junction bases with no gene match: 4. CDR3 size: 15 residues. This chain's CDR3 is CASSSGDRVQETQYF. The CDR3 region has the DNA TGTGCCAGCAGTTCAGGGGACAGGGTCCAAGAGACCCAGTACTTC.

This clonotype occurred a few times. The CDR3 reads CASRGLAGGPSDTQYF. Here the CDR3 DNA reads TGTGCCAGCAGGGGACTAGCGGGGGGGCCGTCCGATACGCAGTATTTT. The chain couples TRBV9 to TRBJ2-3; the match to TRBD2 covers 16 bases. Per the germline V gene, CDR1 is SGDLS and CDR2 is YYNGEE. The junction had 6 bases not matched to a gene; V was cut back by 5 bases and J by 6 bases. The CDR3 has 16 residues.

This clonotype turned up a few times. This chain joins TRBV5-4 and TRBJ2-3; TRBD2 might be the D (5 bases). Germline assignment: CDR1 SGHNT and CDR2 YYREEE (reference sequence). Trimming removed 2 bases at V and 6 bases at J, with 16 bases between. This CDR3 spans 15 amino acids. CDR3 nucleotides: TGTGCCAGCAGCTTAGGACTCGTGACGAGGGATACGCAGTATTTT. Amino acid sequence: CASSLGLVTRDTQYF. Complete variable domain (other parts from reference TRBV5-4 and TRBJ2-3): ETGVTQSPTHLIKTRGQQVTLRCSSQSGHNTVSWYQQALGQGPQFIFQYYREEENGRGNFPPRFSGLQFPNYSSELNVNALELDDSALYLCASSLGLVTRDTQYFGPGTRLTVL.

This clonotype appeared a few times. The rearrangement joins TRBV7-6 to TRBJ1-1; 7 bases line up with TRBD1. CDR1 is SGHVS, CDR2 FNYEAQ, per germline. The CDR3 is 15 residues long. The ends lost 5 bases at V and 0 bases at J; junction bases unmatched: 6. CDR3 coding DNA: TGTGCCAGCAGCCTAGGGACAGCTATGAACACTGAAGCTTTCTTT. This codes for CASSLGTAMNTEAFF.

The V and J genes are TRBV6-2 or TRBV6-3 and TRBJ2-4; D may be TRBD1 (7 bases). V lost 2 bases to trimming and J lost 6 bases, with 14 bases between them. Germline-derived CDR1 and CDR2 are MNHEY and SVGEGT. This CDR3 comprises 15 residues. The CDR3 DNA follows: TGTGCCAGCAGTTACACCACAGGGGAGGCAAACATTCAGTACTTC. As protein: CASSYTTGEANIQYF.

This clonotype was found a few times. V usage is TRBV18 and J usage is TRBJ2-3; perhaps TRBD2 as D (6 bases). V lost 0 bases to trimming and J lost 2 bases, with 12 bases between them. This CDR3 has 16 residues. CDR1 and CDR2 from the germline V gene are KGHSH and LQKENI. The CDR3 loop is CASSPPAGGPTDTQYF. The CDR3 region has the DNA TGTGCCAGCTCACCACCGGCCGGGGGACCCACAGATACGCAGTATTTT.

This chain joins TRBV29-1 and TRBJ2-5, with 12 positions matching TRBD2. This CDR3 is 14 amino acids long. From germline, CDR1 is SQVTM and CDR2 ANQGSEA. Losses at the gene ends were 2 bases for V and 4 bases for J; bases not matched to a gene: 2. CDR3 DNA sequence: TGCAGCGTTGAACCACTAGCGGGGGGAGAGACCCAGTACTTC. It specifies CSVEPLAGGETQYF.

This chain joins TRBV27 and TRBJ2-1; the match to TRBD2 covers 7 bases. Germline V gene lookup returns CDR1 MNHEY and CDR2 SMNVEV (reference sequence). V trimming: 1 base; J trimming: 7 bases; junction bases outside the gene matches: 10. CDR3 size: 16 residues. CDR3 bases: TGTGCCAGCAGTTTATTCAACAACTTGGGGGGGAATGAGCAGTTCTTC. The encoded protein is CASSLFNNLGGNEQFF.

This CDR3 is CASSLRDRATHEQYF. Written as DNA, the CDR3 is TGCGCCAGCAGCCTCCGGGACAGGGCCACCCACGAGCAGTACTTC. The chain carries TRBV4-1 and TRBJ2-7, with 9 bases identical to TRBD1. Germline trimming cut 4 bases from V and 5 bases from J; bases unmatched to any gene: 9. Germline V gene sequence: CDR1 MGHRA, CDR2 YSYEKL. The CDR3 covers 15 residues.

This clonotype has just a few counts. This chain links TRBV5-4 with TRBJ2-6; D uncertain. V was trimmed by 0 bases and J by 1 base, leaving 5 bases between them. The CDR3 length is 15 residues. The germline V gene has CDR1 SGHNT and CDR2 YYREEE (reference sequence). CDR3 in amino acids: CASSLAGSGANVLTF. CDR3 nucleotides: TGTGCCAGCAGCTTGGCCGGGTCTGGGGCCAACGTCCTGACTTTC.